This T cell receptor beta chain came from a study of blood T cells in healthy people across ages. General observations from the study: When one million T cells were used, diversity estimates were thought to be underestimates.

Germline CDR1 DFQATT, CDR2 SNEGSKA (reference sequence). This CDR3 is built from 16 residues. A sample-barcoded 5' primer and a J-beta primer mix were used in a second PCR of about 7 to 12 cycles. TCRdb analysed the 5' RACE reads with MiXCR anew, one entry per CDR3 protein. This sample has over 1,500,000 distinct CDR3 sequences, with roughly 43% found just once. For this clonotype: Its matching antigen is unknown.

The chain has TRBV20-1 and TRBJ1-1; 8 nucleotides match TRBD1. The source of this sequence is a human donor in good health. Source material: blood. CDR3: CTPGGEGRQGRSEAFF. CDR3 nucleotides: TGCACCCCCGGCGGTGAGGGGAGACAGGGGAGGTCTGAAGCTTTCTTT.